The source of this T cell receptor (beta chain) is a study of shared clonotypes between healthy human individuals. Study observations and caveats: Some clonotypes were shared by all four sorted-subset donors, while others were not shared. The non-shared ones had lower generation probabilities than the shared ones. For naive CD4 cells, 5% to 6.5% of clonotypes were shared across a handful of donors.

Everyone who donated was a Caucasian adult who lived in Nashville, Tennessee. Original analysis: ImmunoSEQ output held junction-only sequences without quality scores, so filtering differed. Clones were read by immunoSEQ multiplex PCR, and TCRdb kept only the in-frame ones, dropping some. V, J and clone size were drawn from that table, and D and trimming were deduced from the DNA. The sample contains roughly 2,300,000 clones, roughly 90% of which appear only once. On this clone: Its specificity is unknown.

V lost 4 bases and J lost 4; bases outside the gene matches: 2. The germline V gene has CDR1 MDHEN and CDR2 SYDVKM. The CDR3 consists of 16 residues. This sequence joins TRBV28 and TRBJ2-1, with TRBD2 matching over 15 bases. Material for sequencing was naive CD4+ T cells from PBMCs. Subset given: CD45RA+ positively selected. This clonotype was sampled from a man aged 18-30 years in good health. Some clones in this sample may be carry-over from other donors' samples. For the CDR3, the DNA is TGTGCCAGCAGTTCTGGGACTAGCGGGGGGTACAATGAGCAGTTCTTC. Its translation: CASSSGTSGGYNEQFF.